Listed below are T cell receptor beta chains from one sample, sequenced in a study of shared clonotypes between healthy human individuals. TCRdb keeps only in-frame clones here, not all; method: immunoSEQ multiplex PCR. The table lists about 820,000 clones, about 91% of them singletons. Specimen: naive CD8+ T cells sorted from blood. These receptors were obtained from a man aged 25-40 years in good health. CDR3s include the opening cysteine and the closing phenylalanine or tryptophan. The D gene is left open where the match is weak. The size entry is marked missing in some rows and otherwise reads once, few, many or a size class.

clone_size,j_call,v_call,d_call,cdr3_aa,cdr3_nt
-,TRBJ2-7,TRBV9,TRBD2,CASSLGLAGSYEQYF,TGTGCCAGCAGCTTGGGACTAGCGGGCTCCTACGAGCAGTACTTC
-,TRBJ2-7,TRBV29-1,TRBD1,CSVDRQGGEQYF,TGCAGCGTTGACCGACAGGGCGGCGAGCAGTACTTC
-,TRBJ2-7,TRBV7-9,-,CASSWGLLGTPSYEQYF,TGTGCCAGCAGTTGGGGCCTACTAGGGACTCCTTCCTACGAGCAGTACTTC
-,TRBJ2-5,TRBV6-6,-,CASSYDRLGETQYF,TGTGCCAGCAGTTACGACCGCCTCGGGGAGACCCAGTACTTC
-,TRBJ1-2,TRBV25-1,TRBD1,CASSGTGTHGYTF,TGTGCCAGCAGCGGGACAGGGACTCATGGCTACACCTTC
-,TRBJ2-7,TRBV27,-,CASSLRAGYEQYF,TGTGCCAGCAGTTTACGGGCTGGGTACGAGCAGTACTTC
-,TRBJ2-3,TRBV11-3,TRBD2,CASSPGTSGGTDTQYF,TGTGCCAGCAGCCCCGGGACTAGCGGGGGCACAGATACGCAGTATTTT
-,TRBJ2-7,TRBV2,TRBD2,CASSELAGVEPYEQYF,TGTGCCAGCAGTGAACTAGCGGGAGTCGAGCCCTACGAGCAGTACTTC
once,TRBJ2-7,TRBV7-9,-,CASSLGWERPYEQYF,TGTGCCAGCAGCTTAGGGTGGGAGAGGCCCTACGAGCAGTACTTC
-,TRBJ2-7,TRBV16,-,CASSQSQGIFEQYF,TGTGCCAGCAGCCAATCACAGGGCATCTTCGAGCAGTACTTC
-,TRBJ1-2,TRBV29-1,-,CSVEDLYGYTF,TGCAGCGTTGAGGACTTATATGGCTACACCTTC
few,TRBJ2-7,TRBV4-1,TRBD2,CASSSFLGAGVNNEQYF,TGCGCCAGCAGCTCGTTTCTCGGCGCGGGAGTAAACAACGAGCAGTACTTC
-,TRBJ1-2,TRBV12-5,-,CASGFREGFYGYTF,TGTGCTAGTGGTTTTAGGGAGGGGTTCTATGGCTACACCTTC
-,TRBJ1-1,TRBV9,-,CASGTGERGEAFF,TGTGCCAGCGGTACCGGGGAGCGGGGTGAAGCTTTCTTT
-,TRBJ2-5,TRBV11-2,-,CASSFLSETQYF,TGTGCCAGCAGCTTCTTATCGGAGACCCAGTACTTC
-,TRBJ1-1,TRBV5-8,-,CASSYGVSLNTEAFF,TGTGCCAGCAGCTACGGGGTTTCCTTGAACACTGAAGCTTTCTTT
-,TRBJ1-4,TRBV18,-,CASSSPGQGEKLFF,TGTGCCAGCTCATCGCCAGGGCAGGGAGAAAAACTGTTTTTT
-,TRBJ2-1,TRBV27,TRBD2,CASSLAGGRSEQFF,TGTGCCAGCAGTTTGGCGGGAGGGCGGTCCGAGCAGTTCTTC
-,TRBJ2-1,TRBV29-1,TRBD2,CSARTLAAPNNEQFF,TGCAGCGCCAGAACTCTAGCGGCTCCCAACAATGAGCAGTTCTTC
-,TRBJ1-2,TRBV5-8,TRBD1,CASSTTGDYGYTF,TGTGCCAGCAGCACTACAGGGGACTATGGCTACACCTTC
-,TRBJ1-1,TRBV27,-,CASSFAAGEAFF,TGTGCCAGCAGTTTTGCGGCGGGTGAAGCTTTCTTT
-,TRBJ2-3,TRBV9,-,CASSVGGASTDTQYF,TGTGCCAGCAGCGTTGGCGGGGCTAGCACAGATACGCAGTATTTT
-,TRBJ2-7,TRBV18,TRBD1,CASSPRQGAGIEQYF,TGTGCCAGCTCACCACGGCAGGGGGCAGGTATCGAGCAGTACTTC
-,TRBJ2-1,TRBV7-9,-,CASSYHEQFF,TGTGCCAGCAGCTATCATGAGCAGTTCTTC
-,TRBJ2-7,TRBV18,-,CASSPWDNAYEQYF,TGTGCCAGCTCACCTTGGGACAATGCCTACGAGCAGTACTTC
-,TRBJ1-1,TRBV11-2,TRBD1,CASSRGTGGSMNTEAFF,TGTGCCAGCAGCCGAGGGACAGGGGGAAGTATGAACACTGAAGCTTTCTTT
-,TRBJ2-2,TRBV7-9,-,CASSLPTAGELFF,TGTGCCAGCAGCTTACCGACAGCCGGGGAGCTGTTTTTT
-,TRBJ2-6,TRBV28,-,CASSLGGQLYSGANVLTF,TGTGCCAGCAGTTTAGGCGGACAGCTATACTCTGGGGCCAACGTCCTGACTTTC
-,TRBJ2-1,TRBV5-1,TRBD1,CASSAPDRAYNEQFF,TGCGCCAGCAGCGCCCCAGACAGGGCCTACAATGAGCAGTTCTTC